A selection of T cell receptor beta chains follows, all from one sample in a study of Ad26.COV2.S vaccination and SARS-CoV-2 variants. Libraries were prepared by immunoSEQ multiplex PCR; TCRdb keeps only in-frame clonotypes and omits some of them. This table holds a few hundred thousand clones, 75% to 95% found once. The sequenced sample was peripheral blood, obtained in a trial of Ad26.COV2.S vaccine versus placebo. The receptors here all came from a person aged 18 to 65 who received the Ad26.COV2.S COVID-19 vaccine or a placebo. Both conserved end residues are part of each CDR3. D genes are given only for firm matches. Rows give clone size only sometimes, using once, few, many, or a class for an expanded clone.

NA,TRBV27,TRBJ2-7,NA,CASSLYGTGTYEQYF,TGTGCCAGCAGTTTATACGGGACGGGGACCTACGAGCAGTACTTC
NA,TRBV5-4,TRBJ2-3,NA,CASSLPPSGDTQYF,TGTGCCAGCAGCTTGCCCCCAAGTGGAGATACGCAGTATTTT
NA,TRBV5-4,TRBJ1-1,NA,CASSLSASNTEAFF,TGTGCCAGCAGCTTGTCGGCCAGTAACACTGAAGCTTTCTTT
NA,TRBV6-1,TRBJ2-7,NA,CASSETRRFWYEQYF,TGTGCCAGCAGTGAAACGCGGAGGTTTTGGTACGAGCAGTACTTC
NA,TRBV5-1,TRBJ2-7,NA,CASSPLTGTPSSYEQYF,TGCGCCAGCAGTCCACTAACCGGGACACCGAGCTCCTACGAGCAGTACTTC
NA,TRBV14,TRBJ2-7,TRBD2,CASKLSGSGTYEQYF,TGTGCCAGCAAATTGTCTGGGAGCGGGACCTACGAGCAGTACTTC
NA,TRBV4-3,TRBJ2-3,TRBD2,CASSLRESADTQYF,TGCGCCAGCAGCCTGCGGGAGAGCGCAGATACGCAGTATTTT
NA,TRBV18,TRBJ2-5,TRBD1,CASSGKTGSGETQYF,TGTGCCAGCTCAGGGAAGACAGGGAGCGGTGAGACCCAGTACTTC
once,TRBV7-2,TRBJ1-4,NA,CASSHSGGPRGEKLFF,TGTGCCAGCAGCCATAGTGGTGGTCCCAGGGGTGAAAAACTGTTTTTT
few,TRBV7-9,TRBJ1-5,NA,CASSFVNQPQHF,TGTGCCAGCAGCTTCGTCAATCAGCCCCAGCATTTT
NA,TRBV9,TRBJ1-2,NA,CASSVALEGGYGYTF,TGTGCCAGCAGCGTAGCCCTGGAAGGGGGTTATGGCTACACCTTC
NA,TRBV7-3,TRBJ2-1,NA,CASSLMVATNEQFF,TGTGCCAGCAGCTTAATGGTAGCCACCAATGAGCAGTTCTTC
NA,TRBV5-4,TRBJ2-3,NA,CASSLDWDEDTQYF,TGTGCCAGCAGCTTGGACTGGGACGAAGATACGCAGTATTTT
NA,TRBV7-3,TRBJ2-2,NA,CASRFDTGELFF,TGTGCCAGCAGGTTCGACACCGGGGAGCTGTTTTTT
NA,TRBV20-1,TRBJ1-1,NA,CSASLMGGTEAFF,TGCAGTGCTAGTCTGATGGGTGGCACTGAAGCTTTCTTT
NA,TRBV11-2,TRBJ2-4,NA,CASSLDHAAGAKNIQYF,TGTGCCAGCAGCTTAGATCATGCAGCGGGAGCCAAAAACATTCAGTACTTC
NA,TRBV9,TRBJ1-1,NA,CASSVGVWQPAEAFF,TGTGCCAGCAGCGTAGGTGTGTGGCAACCCGCTGAAGCTTTCTTT
NA,TRBV30,TRBJ1-2,NA,CAWSNRVVYGYTF,TGTGCCTGGAGTAATCGTGTGGTCTATGGCTACACCTTC
NA,TRBV19,TRBJ1-5,NA,CASSPTLGSQHF,TGTGCCAGTAGCCCTACCCTGGGATCCCAGCATTTT
NA,TRBV4-3,TRBJ2-7,NA,CASSQAGAPSYEQYF,TGCGCCAGCAGCCAAGCAGGGGCCCCCTCCTACGAGCAGTACTTC
once,TRBV5-6,TRBJ2-2,NA,CASRVRASTGELFF,TGTGCCAGCAGGGTCAGGGCGAGCACCGGGGAGCTGTTTTTT
NA,TRBV20-1,TRBJ2-7,NA,CSADLSYEQYF,TGCAGTGCCGACCTCTCCTACGAGCAGTACTTC
NA,TRBV28,TRBJ1-4,NA,CASSFGPDSNEKLFF,TGTGCCAGCAGTTTCGGCCCGGACAGTAATGAAAAACTGTTTTTT
NA,TRBV24-1,TRBJ2-2,NA,CATSDSGRNTGELFF,TGTGCCACCAGTGATAGTGGGAGGAACACCGGGGAGCTGTTTTTT
NA,TRBV5-1,TRBJ2-3,NA,CASSPGEFTDTQYF,TGCGCCAGCAGCCCCGGTGAGTTCACAGATACGCAGTATTTT
NA,TRBV7-7,TRBJ2-6,NA,CASSPSTGIGSGANVLTF,TGTGCCAGCAGCCCCTCGACAGGTATCGGATCTGGGGCCAACGTCCTGACTTTC
NA,TRBV27,TRBJ1-5,NA,CASSLSGIDQPQHF,TGTGCCAGCAGTTTATCGGGGATCGATCAGCCCCAGCATTTT
once,TRBV19,TRBJ1-1,NA,CASSTETPMNTEAFF,TGTGCCAGTAGTACTGAGACACCTATGAACACTGAAGCTTTCTTT
NA,TRBV7-9,TRBJ1-2,NA,CASSPQIQRTNYGYTF,TGTGCCAGCAGCCCGCAAATACAGCGAACTAACTATGGCTACACCTTC
NA,TRBV13,TRBJ2-2,TRBD1,CASSRGQATGELFF,TGTGCCAGCAGCCGTGGACAGGCCACCGGGGAGCTGTTTTTT
NA,TRBV4-1,TRBJ2-1,NA,CASSQVGANEQFF,TGCGCCAGCAGCCAAGTTGGTGCGAATGAGCAGTTCTTC
NA,TRBV7-6,TRBJ2-7,NA,CASSLYEGTYEQYF,TGTGCCAGCAGCTTATATGAAGGGACCTACGAGCAGTACTTC
NA,TRBV10-3,TRBJ1-1,NA,CAISESTFVQGNTEAFF,TGTGCCATCAGTGAGTCGACATTTGTACAGGGTAACACTGAAGCTTTCTTT
NA,TRBV18,TRBJ2-3,NA,CASSPPLGSDTQYF,TGTGCCAGCTCACCACCGCTAGGTTCAGATACGCAGTATTTT
NA,TRBV12-5,TRBJ2-7,NA,CASGGDISYEQYF,TGTGCTAGTGGGGGGGACATATCCTACGAGCAGTACTTC
NA,TRBV2,TRBJ1-2,NA,CASDPRVPLLWGYTF,TGTGCCAGCGATCCCAGGGTGCCCTTACTATGGGGCTACACCTTC
NA,TRBV21-1,TRBJ1-1,NA,CAGSKELRAFF,TGTGCCGGTTCTAAAGAGCTGAGAGCTTTCTTT
NA,TRBV15,TRBJ2-7,NA,CATSRDTAGQQYF,TGTGCCACCAGCAGAGATACGGCAGGCCAGCAGTACTTC
NA,TRBV12-3/TRBV12-4,TRBJ2-1,NA,CASSFGSEQFF,TGTGCCAGCAGTTTCGGGAGTGAGCAGTTCTTC
NA,TRBV7-8,TRBJ1-1,TRBD1,CASSLGRWDRLEAFF,TGTGCCAGCAGCTTAGGGAGGTGGGACAGACTTGAAGCTTTCTTT
NA,TRBV5-5,TRBJ1-3,NA,CASSLGTEGNTIYF,TGTGCCAGCAGCTTGGGGACGGAGGGAAACACCATATATTTT
few,TRBV5-1,TRBJ1-5,NA,CASSLGLSNQPQHF,TGCGCCAGCAGCTTGGGGCTTAGCAATCAGCCCCAGCATTTT
NA,TRBV12-3/TRBV12-4,TRBJ2-7,NA,CASTISGSYEQYF,TGTGCCAGCACCATCTCTGGATCCTACGAGCAGTACTTC
NA,TRBV11-2,TRBJ2-2,TRBD2,CASSLRGGGLADVTGELFF,TGTGCCAGCAGCTTAAGAGGAGGAGGGCTAGCGGACGTCACCGGGGAGCTGTTTTTT
NA,TRBV4-3,TRBJ1-2,NA,CASSQEARDYGYTF,TGCGCCAGCAGCCAAGAAGCCAGGGACTATGGCTACACCTTC
NA,TRBV29-1,TRBJ1-1,NA,CSVFRAEAFF,TGCAGCGTTTTCAGGGCTGAAGCTTTCTTT
NA,TRBV28,TRBJ2-1,TRBD2,CASSLSGTSGHNEQFF,TGTGCCAGCAGTTTAAGCGGGACTAGCGGGCACAATGAGCAGTTCTTC
NA,TRBV11-3,TRBJ2-1,TRBD2,CASSLGSGGSYNEQFF,TGTGCCAGCAGCTTAGGTAGCGGGGGTTCCTACAATGAGCAGTTCTTC
NA,TRBV19,TRBJ2-1,TRBD1,CASSIIRGQDNEQFF,TGTGCCAGTAGTATTATAAGGGGGCAGGACAATGAGCAGTTCTTC
NA,TRBV11-2,TRBJ2-7,TRBD2,CASSLEASGAYEQYF,TGTGCCAGCAGCTTAGAGGCTAGCGGGGCCTACGAGCAGTACTTC
NA,TRBV27,TRBJ2-7,TRBD1,CASSFGTDYEQYF,TGTGCCAGCAGTTTTGGGACAGACTACGAGCAGTACTTC
NA,TRBV2,TRBJ2-7,TRBD1,CASSDGQGAYEQYF,TGTGCCAGCAGTGATGGGCAGGGGGCTTACGAGCAGTACTTC
NA,TRBV6-6,TRBJ2-5,NA,CASSPWVPQETQYF,TGTGCCAGCAGCCCCTGGGTGCCTCAAGAGACCCAGTACTTC